These 30 T cell receptor beta chains came from one sample sequenced in a study of T cell responses to AZD1222 COVID-19 vaccine. Method: immunoSEQ multiplex PCR; TCRdb's copy keeps in-frame clones and lacks some. The data hold about 82,000 clones, with about four fifths observed a single time. Source: peripheral blood, taken 28 days after the second AZD1222 dose. The receptors shown here come from an adult who received the AZD1222 COVID-19 vaccine.

V usage is TRBV11-2 and J usage is TRBJ2-5; perhaps TRBD1 as D (5 bases). Germline V gene data show CDR1 as SGHAT and CDR2 as FQNNGV. V lost 1 base and J 3 bases, leaving 12 bases between the germline ends. CDR3 length: 15 residues. The CDR3 nucleotides read TGTGCCAGCAGCTTAGTTCAGGGATGGGAAGAGACCCAGTACTTC. Protein: CASSLVQGWEETQYF.

This chain uses TRBV2 with TRBJ2-7; 9 bases map to TRBD1. V was pared by 4 bases and J by 9 bases, with 7 bases of the junction left unmatched. CDR3 length: 13 amino acids. Germline CDR1 is SNHLY and CDR2 is FYNNEI. This chain's CDR3 is CASSGEQGARQYF. CDR3 coding DNA: TGTGCCAGCAGTGGTGAACAGGGGGCGCGGCAGTACTTC.

CDR3 region: CASNSAGGTSYEQYF. The DNA for the CDR3 is TGTGCCAGCAACAGCGCCGGCGGGACCTCCTACGAGCAGTACTTC. This chain connects TRBV6-5 to TRBJ2-7, with D perhaps TRBD2 (6 bases). The V gene's germline CDR1 is MNHEY and CDR2 SVGAGI. Deletions cut 7 bases from V and 0 bases from J, with 16 bases between. This CDR3 is 15 amino acids long.

V and J are TRBV19 and TRBJ1-1; D is uncertain. In germline, CDR1 is LNHDA, CDR2 SQIVND (reference sequence). With 4 bases removed from V and 6 bases from J, the gap between germline ends came to 9 bases. The CDR3 is 12 residues long. DNA for the CDR3: TGTGCCAGTAGTAGGGAATACTCTGAAGCTTTCTTT. Amino acids: CASSREYSEAFF. The full variable domain, with the rest looked up from reference TRBV19 and TRBJ1-1, is DGGITQSPKYLFRKEGQNVTLSCEQNLNHDAMYWYRQDPGQGLRLIYYSQIVNDFQKGDIAEGYSVSREKKESFPLTVTSAQKNPTAFYLCASSREYSEAFFGQGTRLTVV.

This chain connects TRBV28 to TRBJ1-3, with a weak D call TRBD1 (5 bases). Germline assignment: CDR1 MDHEN and CDR2 SYDVKM. CDR3 length: 16 amino acids. The V and J ends lost 5 bases and 1 base respectively, with 15 bases between them. The CDR3 is CASSPGGLTSGNTIYF. In DNA, the CDR3 is TGTGCCAGCAGTCCTGGGGGACTGACTTCTGGAAACACCATATATTTT.

The chain joins TRBV7-6 to TRBJ2-1, with 12 nucleotides matching TRBD2. The junction had 13 bases not matched to a gene; V was cut back by 5 bases and J by 5 bases. The CDR3 sequence is 18 residues long. Germline V CDR1 and CDR2: SGHVS, FNYEAQ. In DNA form, the CDR3 reads TGTGCCAGCAGCGCGTCGACTAGCGGGGGACTAATAGACAATGAGCAGTTCTTC. Protein sequence: CASSASTSGGLIDNEQFF. Complete variable domain (other parts from reference TRBV7-6 and TRBJ2-1): GAGVSQSPRYKVTKRGQDVALRCDPISGHVSLYWYRQALGQGPEFLTYFNYEAQQDKSGLPNDRFSAERPEGSISTLTIQRTEQRDSAMYRCASSASTSGGLIDNEQFFGPGTRLTVL.

J is TRBJ2-5 and V is TRBV28; D ambiguous. Per the germline V gene, CDR1 is MDHEN and CDR2 is SYDVKM. V was cut by 3 bases and J by 10 bases, with 21 bases left in between. This CDR3 contains 15 residues. The CDR3 nucleotides read TGTGCCAGCAGTTTTGTCCGGTCCTTGAGTATTGGCCAGTACTTC. Translation: CASSFVRSLSIGQYF.

This clone occurred once. The chain couples TRBV4-2 to TRBJ2-4, with unresolved D. The CDR3 consists of 13 residues. V was shortened by 1 base and J by 5 bases, with 6 bases between the two germline ends. Per the germline V gene, CDR1 is LGHNA and CDR2 is YNFKEQ. The CDR3 DNA sequence: TGTGCCAGCAGCCAAGGCCAAGAAAACATTCAGTACTTC. This sequence encodes CASSQGQENIQYF.

This rearrangement joins TRBV3-1 (or the pseudogene TRBV3-2) to TRBJ1-4, with TRBD1 matching 9 bases. This CDR3 is built from 17 residues. V lost 2 bases, J lost 7 bases, and 11 bases stayed unmatched. The V gene's germline CDR1 is LGHDT and CDR2 YNNKEL (reference sequence). The CDR3 spells CASSQSHLTGGGEKLFF. The CDR3 DNA is TGTGCCAGCAGCCAAAGTCACCTCACAGGGGGCGGTGAAAAACTGTTTTTT.

J is TRBJ1-1 and V is TRBV19; 7 bases align to TRBD1. Losses at the gene ends were 6 bases for V and 1 base for J; bases not matched to a gene: 2. The CDR3 totals 13 residues. Germline V gene lookup returns CDR1 LNHDA and CDR2 SQIVND (reference sequence). DNA of the CDR3: TGTGCCAGTAGAAGGACAGGGAACACTGAAGCTTTCTTT. Protein sequence: CASRRTGNTEAFF.

This rearrangement joins TRBV5-5 to TRBJ1-1, with a weak D call TRBD1 (6 bases). This CDR3 comprises 13 residues. Germline-derived CDR1 and CDR2 are SGHKS and YYEKEE (reference sequence). The V gene lost 7 bases and the J gene lost 1 base, with 11 bases spanning the gap. CDR3 residues: CASAGTSNTEAFF. The CDR3 coding sequence is TGTGCCAGCGCCGGGACATCGAACACTGAAGCTTTCTTT. Combining the CDR3 with reference TRBV5-5 and TRBJ1-1 gives the whole variable domain DAGVTQSPTHLIKTRGQQVTLRCSPISGHKSVSWYQQVLGQGPQFIFQYYEKEERGRGNFPDRFSARQFPNYSSELNVNALLLGDSALYLCASAGTSNTEAFFGQGTRLTVV.

The V call is TRBV27, the J call TRBJ1-5; the D gene is possibly TRBD1 (5 bases). CDR1 is MNHEY, CDR2 SMNVEV, per germline (reference sequence). This CDR3 contains 15 residues. V lost 4 bases and J lost 2, with 12 bases in between. The CDR3 DNA is TGTGCCAGCAGTTCCCTTGGGACGGGCAATCAGCCCCAGCATTTT. This codes for CASSSLGTGNQPQHF.

The J gene is TRBJ1-2, the V gene TRBV4-1; possible D gene TRBD1, 6 bases. V shed 3 bases and J shed 2 bases, with 19 bases lying between them. Germline CDR1 MGHRA, CDR2 YSYEKL. The CDR3 is made up of 17 amino acids. In nucleotides, the CDR3 is TGCGCCAGCAGCCAGGCCTTCCTCAGGGGACGGAACTATGGCTACACCTTC. It encodes CASSQAFLRGRNYGYTF.

J is TRBJ2-2 and V is TRBV19; 7 nucleotides align to TRBD1. This CDR3 spans 14 amino acids. CDR1 and CDR2 from the germline V gene are LNHDA and SQIVND (reference sequence). V was clipped by 9 bases and J by 0 bases; unmatched bases: 4. The CDR3 region is CASGTASNTGELFF. The CDR3 region has the DNA TGTGCCAGCGGGACAGCATCGAACACCGGGGAGCTGTTTTTT.

The CDR3, as DNA: TGTGCCAGCAGTTTCCGGGTTTCAGCAGCTTTCTTT. It encodes CASSFRVSAAFF. The chain links TRBV28 to TRBJ1-1, with D unclear. V dropped 3 bases and J dropped 10 bases, with 12 bases sitting between them. CDR3 length: 12 residues. Germline V gene lookup returns CDR1 MDHEN and CDR2 SYDVKM. The variable domain in full, with the rest retrieved from reference TRBV28 and TRBJ1-1, is DVKVTQSSRYLVKRTGEKVFLECVQDMDHENMFWYRQDPGLGLRLIYFSYDVKMKEKGDIPEGYSVSREKKERFSLILESASTNQTSMYLCASSFRVSAAFFGQGTRLTVV.

The chain is built from TRBV6-5 and TRBJ2-7, with 8 bases matching TRBD1. Germline CDR1 is MNHEY and CDR2 is SVGAGI. V was pared by 2 bases and J by 6 bases, with 6 bases of the junction left unmatched. This CDR3 has 14 amino acids. Here the CDR3 reads CASSYRGQGLEQYF. The DNA of the CDR3 is TGTGCCAGCAGTTACAGAGGACAGGGTCTCGAGCAGTACTTC.

The rearrangement uses TRBV11-2 and TRBJ1-3, with 8 positions matching TRBD1. Per germline, CDR1 SGHAT and CDR2 FQNNGV. This CDR3 spans 17 amino acids. J gave up 4 bases and V 3 bases, and 11 bases lay outside the gene matches. CDR3 region: CASSFRMTGAGGNTIYF. CDR3 nucleotide sequence: TGTGCCAGCAGCTTCCGAATGACAGGGGCGGGCGGAAACACCATATATTTT.

This chain links TRBV19 with TRBJ1-2, with D maybe TRBD1 (6 bases). CDR1 and CDR2 (germline): LNHDA, SQIVND (reference sequence). Trimming took off 3 bases at V and 7 bases at J, with 15 bases between the two ends. The CDR3 consists of 14 residues. This CDR3 is CASSMTDSRGGYTF. DNA of the CDR3: TGTGCCAGTAGTATGACGGACAGTCGGGGTGGCTACACCTTC.

V and J are TRBV3-1 (or the pseudogene TRBV3-2) and TRBJ1-2; TRBD1 might be the D (6 bases). The CDR3 runs to 17 residues. The V end lost 1 base, the J end lost 2 bases, and 17 bases lay between the germline ends. Germline-derived CDR1 and CDR2 are LGHDT and YNNKEL (reference sequence). The CDR3 nucleotides read TGTGCCAGCAGCCAAGGGGCAGGGGCCCTCCTCAACTATGGCTACACCTTC. Translation gives CASSQGAGALLNYGYTF.

The rearrangement uses TRBV15 and TRBJ2-7, with D possibly matching TRBD1 (5 bases). V was cut by 0 bases and J by 0 bases, with 9 bases left in between. The length of the CDR3 is 15 residues. Germline values: CDR1 LNHNV, CDR2 YYDKDF (reference sequence). The CDR3 nucleotides read TGTGCCACCAGCAGAGATGGGGCGCTCTCCTACGAGCAGTACTTC. Translating it yields CATSRDGALSYEQYF.

The CDR3 nucleotides are TGTGCCAGCAGTTACCTGGGCGGGAGGGCCTTGTCAGATACGCAGTATTTT. Its translation is CASSYLGGRALSDTQYF. V gene TRBV6-2 or TRBV6-3 combines with J gene TRBJ2-3; 9 bases align to TRBD2. The J segment lost 4 bases and the V segment lost 2 bases, leaving 10 bases of the junction unmatched. The CDR3 runs 17 residues. The germline gives CDR1 MNHEY, CDR2 SVGEGT.

The chain has TRBV19 and TRBJ2-1, with unresolved D. Trimming shortened V by 5 bases and J by 5 bases, and 10 bases separated the two germline ends. Per the germline V gene, CDR1 is LNHDA and CDR2 is SQIVND (reference sequence). The CDR3 totals 13 residues. This chain's CDR3 is CASSPPLDNEQFF. The CDR3 bases are TGTGCCAGTAGTCCCCCTTTAGACAATGAGCAGTTCTTC.

CDR3 protein: CASSGDRGHNEQFF. DNA of the CDR3: TGTGCCAGCAGTGGGGACAGGGGGCACAATGAGCAGTTCTTC. The chain uses TRBV27 and TRBJ2-1; 12 positions agree with TRBD1. V trimming: 5 bases; J trimming: 5 bases; junction bases outside the gene matches: 1. This CDR3 contains 14 residues. Germline loops: CDR1 MNHEY, CDR2 SMNVEV (reference sequence).

This chain connects TRBV2 to TRBJ2-2; TRBD2 agrees at 10 bases. With 7 bases clipped from V and 2 bases from J, the junction kept 7 bases outside the gene matches. The CDR3 has 16 residues. Germline CDR1 is SNHLY and CDR2 is FYNNEI. CDR3 sequence: CASKVLAGGNTGELFF. The CDR3 DNA is TGTGCCAGCAAGGTCTTAGCGGGAGGAAACACCGGGGAGCTGTTTTTT. Full variable domain (remainder filled in from reference TRBV2 and TRBJ2-2): EPEVTQTPSHQVTQMGQEVILRCVPISNHLYFYWYRQILGQKVEFLVSFYNNEISEKSEIFDDQFSVERPDGSNFTLKIRSTKLEDSAMYFCASKVLAGGNTGELFFGEGSRLTVL.

This clone was observed a handful of times. This chain uses TRBV28 with TRBJ2-5; weak D call: TRBD1 (5 bases). V was shortened by 7 bases and J by 2 bases, with 14 bases between the two germline ends. The CDR3 is 14 residues long. CDR1 is MDHEN, CDR2 SYDVKM, per germline. Here the CDR3 reads CASNLGPLQETQYF. CDR3 DNA sequence: TGTGCCAGCAACTTGGGGCCGCTTCAAGAGACCCAGTACTTC.

This clone was found a few times. The chain is built from TRBV10-3 and TRBJ1-5, with TRBD1 as a possible D gene (6 bases). Trimming shortened V by 2 bases and J by 6 bases, and 11 bases separated the two germline ends. This CDR3 spans 14 amino acids. Germline CDR1 reads ENHRY; CDR2 reads SYGVKD. The DNA of the CDR3 is TGTGCCATCAGTGAGACGACAGGTTCTCAGCCCCAGCATTTT. Translating gives CAISETTGSQPQHF.

The chain links TRBV4-1 to TRBJ2-2, with no clear D. The CDR3 extends over 14 amino acids. CDR1 is MGHRA and CDR2 is YSYEKL in the germline V gene. Trimming shortened V by 4 bases and J by 4 bases, and 10 bases separated the two germline ends. CDR3 nucleotide sequence: TGCGCCAGCAGCCCCGACACCCGCACCGGGGAGCTGTTTTTT. Its protein product is CASSPDTRTGELFF.

This clone has just a few counts. The chain links TRBV3-1 (or the pseudogene TRBV3-2) to TRBJ2-7, with TRBD2 identical over 12 bases. CDR3 length: 16 amino acids. Trimming cost V 4 bases and J 1 base; bases outside gene matches: 5. Looked up from germline, CDR1 is LGHDT and CDR2 is YNNKEL (reference sequence). In DNA form, the CDR3 reads TGTGCCAGCAGCCCCACGGGACTAGCGGGTTCCTACGAGCAGTACTTC. This sequence encodes CASSPTGLAGSYEQYF.

V usage is TRBV6-5 and J usage is TRBJ1-1; D is ambiguous. The length of the CDR3 is 10 residues. The V gene's germline CDR1 is MNHEY and CDR2 SVGAGI. Deletions cut 7 bases from V and 11 bases from J, with 11 bases between. The CDR3 nucleotides are TGTGCCAGCAATCAAGGGATGGCTTTCTTT. This encodes CASNQGMAFF.

V is TRBV4-3 and J is TRBJ2-1; 11 positions agree with TRBD2. Germline CDR1 reads LGHNA; CDR2 reads YSLEER. The trim removed 0 bases at V and 2 bases at J, leaving 12 bases unmatched. CDR3 length: 20 amino acids. This chain's CDR3 is CASSQDSAPLAGGPYNEQFF. The CDR3 DNA is TGCGCCAGCAGCCAAGATTCCGCCCCTCTAGCGGGAGGACCCTACAATGAGCAGTTCTTC.